This T cell receptor (beta chain) was obtained from a study of CD8 T cells in ankylosing spondylitis. Deletions cut 1 base from V and 11 bases from J, with 11 bases between. The CDR3 is made up of 12 amino acids. Per germline, CDR1 SGHAT and CDR2 FQNNGV. Quantitative 5'-RACE was performed with molecular barcodes, and it yielded the TCR beta libraries. TCRdb passed the 5' RACE reads through MiXCR, listing each CDR3 protein once. The repertoire holds some 180,000 distinct CDR3 sequences, approximately 18% seen once, with 4.3% in the top ten. Points from the study as a whole: Ankylosing spondylitis blood seemed to carry a telltale TCR beta motif made of fewer than 10 highly homologous variants. Enrichment of disease-linked clones was reportedly significant in matched ankylosing spondylitis synovial fluid.

This clonotype was found many times. Its target is unknown. The sequence came from a male donor under 35 with ankylosing spondylitis or in good health (not recorded which). Sequencing was carried out using blood, either unsorted or a sorted T cell fraction (not recorded which). The V and J genes are TRBV11-2 and TRBJ2-5; no reliable D call. The CDR3 DNA reads TGTGCCAGCAGCTTAGGTCAGGCGGCACAGTACTTC. Translating it yields CASSLGQAAQYF.